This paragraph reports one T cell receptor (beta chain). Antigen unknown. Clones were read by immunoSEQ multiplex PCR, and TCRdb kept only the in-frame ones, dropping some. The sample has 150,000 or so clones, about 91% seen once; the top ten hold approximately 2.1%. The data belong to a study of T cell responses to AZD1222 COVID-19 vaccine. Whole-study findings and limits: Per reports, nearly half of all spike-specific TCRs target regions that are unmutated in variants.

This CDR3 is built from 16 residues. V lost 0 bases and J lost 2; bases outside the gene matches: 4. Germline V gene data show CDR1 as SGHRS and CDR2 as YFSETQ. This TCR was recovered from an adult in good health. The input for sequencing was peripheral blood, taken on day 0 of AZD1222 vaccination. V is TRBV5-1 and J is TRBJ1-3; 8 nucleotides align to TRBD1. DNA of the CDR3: TGCGCCAGCAGCTTGGGACAGGGGATCGCTGGAAACACCATATATTTT. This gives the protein CASSLGQGIAGNTIYF. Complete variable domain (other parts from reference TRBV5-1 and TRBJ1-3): KAGVTQTPRYLIKTRGQQVTLSCSPISGHRSVSWYQQTPGQGLQFLFEYFSETQRNKGNFPGRFSGRQFSNSRSEMNVSTLELGDSALYLCASSLGQGIAGNTIYFGEGSWLTVV.